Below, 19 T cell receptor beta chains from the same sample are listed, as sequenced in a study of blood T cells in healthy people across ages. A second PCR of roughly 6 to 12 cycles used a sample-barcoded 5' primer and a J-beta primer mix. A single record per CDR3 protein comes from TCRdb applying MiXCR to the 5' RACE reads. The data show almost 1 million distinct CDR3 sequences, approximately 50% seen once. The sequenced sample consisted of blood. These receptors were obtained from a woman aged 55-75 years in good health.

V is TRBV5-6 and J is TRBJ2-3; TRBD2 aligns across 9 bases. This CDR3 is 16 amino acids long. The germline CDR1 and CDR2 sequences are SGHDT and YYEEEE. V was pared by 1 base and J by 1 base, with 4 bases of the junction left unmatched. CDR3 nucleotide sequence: TGTGCCAGCAGCTTGAGGGCGGGAGGGGGCACAGATACGCAGTATTTT. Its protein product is CASSLRAGGGTDTQYF.

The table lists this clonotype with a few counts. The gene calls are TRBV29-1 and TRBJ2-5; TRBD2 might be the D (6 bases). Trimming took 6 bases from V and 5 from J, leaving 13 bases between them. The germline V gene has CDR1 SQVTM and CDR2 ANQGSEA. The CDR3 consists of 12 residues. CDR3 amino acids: CSVGTVVETQYF. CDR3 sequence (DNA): TGCAGCGTGGGGACTGTAGTCGAGACCCAGTACTTC.

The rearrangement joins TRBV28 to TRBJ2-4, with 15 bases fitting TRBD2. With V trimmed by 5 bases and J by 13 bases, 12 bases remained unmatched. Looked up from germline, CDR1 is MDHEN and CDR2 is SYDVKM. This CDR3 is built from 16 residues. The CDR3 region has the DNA TGTGCCAGCAGTACCGATCTGGGACTAGCGGGGGGTGAGCAGTACTTC. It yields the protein CASSTDLGLAGGEQYF.

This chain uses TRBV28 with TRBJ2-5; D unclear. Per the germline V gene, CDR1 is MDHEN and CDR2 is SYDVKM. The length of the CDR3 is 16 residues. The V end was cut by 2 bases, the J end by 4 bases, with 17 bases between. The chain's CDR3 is CASSLLPWSHRETQYF. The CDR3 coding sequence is TGTGCCAGCAGTTTACTCCCATGGTCCCACCGAGAGACCCAGTACTTC.

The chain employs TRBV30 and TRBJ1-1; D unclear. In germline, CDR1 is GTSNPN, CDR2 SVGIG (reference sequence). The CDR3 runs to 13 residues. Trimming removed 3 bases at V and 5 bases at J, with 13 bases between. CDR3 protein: CAWSVFLGTEAFF. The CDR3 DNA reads TGTGCCTGGAGCGTTTTCTTGGGGACTGAAGCTTTCTTT.

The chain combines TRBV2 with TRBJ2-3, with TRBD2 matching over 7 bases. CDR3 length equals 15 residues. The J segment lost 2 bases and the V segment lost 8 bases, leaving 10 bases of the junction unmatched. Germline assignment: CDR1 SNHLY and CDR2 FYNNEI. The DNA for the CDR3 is TGTGCCAGCGGGCGGGGGTGGGGATTCACAGATACGCAGTATTTT. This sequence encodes CASGRGWGFTDTQYF.

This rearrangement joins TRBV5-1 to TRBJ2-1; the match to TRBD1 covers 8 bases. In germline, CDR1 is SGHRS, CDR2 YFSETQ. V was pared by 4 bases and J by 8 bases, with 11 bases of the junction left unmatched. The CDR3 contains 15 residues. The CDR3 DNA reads TGCGCCAGCAGCGGGGGGACAGGTAACAGGGATGAGCAGTTCTTC. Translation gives CASSGGTGNRDEQFF.

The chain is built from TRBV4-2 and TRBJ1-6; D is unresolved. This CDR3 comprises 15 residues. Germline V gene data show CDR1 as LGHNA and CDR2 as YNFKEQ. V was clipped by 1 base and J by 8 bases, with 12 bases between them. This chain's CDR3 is CASSQVLIGHSPLHF. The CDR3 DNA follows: TGTGCCAGCAGCCAAGTCCTGATCGGGCATTCACCCCTCCACTTT.

The CDR3 region has the DNA TGTGCCACCAGCGGCACGACAGGCCCCAGTGAGCAGTTCTTC. Amino acid sequence: CATSGTTGPSEQFF. The rearrangement joins TRBV15 to TRBJ2-1; tentative D call: TRBD1 (6 bases). V gave up 5 bases and J gave up 9 bases, with 17 bases separating them. The CDR3 consists of 14 residues. The germline V gene encodes CDR1 LNHNV and CDR2 YYDKDF (reference sequence).

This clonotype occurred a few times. The CDR3 protein is CASRWDTIYEQYF. The DNA of the CDR3 is TGTGCCAGCAGGTGGGACACGATCTACGAGCAGTACTTC. The chain uses TRBV6-6 and TRBJ2-7; possible D gene TRBD1, 6 bases. V was clipped by 6 bases and J by 3 bases, with 12 bases between them. Germline CDR1 MNHNY, CDR2 SVGAGI (reference sequence). CDR3 length: 13 residues.

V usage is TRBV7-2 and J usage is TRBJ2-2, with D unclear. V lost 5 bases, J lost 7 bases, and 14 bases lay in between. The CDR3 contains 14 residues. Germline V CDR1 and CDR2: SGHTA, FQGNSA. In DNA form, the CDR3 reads TGTGCCAGCAGCCAGTCCTTGGGGAACGGGGAGCTGTTTTTT. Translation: CASSQSLGNGELFF.

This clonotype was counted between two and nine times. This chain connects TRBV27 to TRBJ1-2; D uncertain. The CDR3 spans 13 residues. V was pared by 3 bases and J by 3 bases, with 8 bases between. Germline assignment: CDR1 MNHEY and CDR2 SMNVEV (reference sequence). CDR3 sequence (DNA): TGTGCCAGCAGTTTTGGCACCGACTATGGCTACACCTTC. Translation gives CASSFGTDYGYTF.

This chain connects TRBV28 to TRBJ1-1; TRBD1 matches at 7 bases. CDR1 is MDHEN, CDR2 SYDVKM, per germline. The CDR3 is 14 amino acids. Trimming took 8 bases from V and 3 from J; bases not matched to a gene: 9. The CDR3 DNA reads TGTGCCAGCGGCCTATACAGGGGTCACACTGAAGCTTTCTTT. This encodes CASGLYRGHTEAFF.

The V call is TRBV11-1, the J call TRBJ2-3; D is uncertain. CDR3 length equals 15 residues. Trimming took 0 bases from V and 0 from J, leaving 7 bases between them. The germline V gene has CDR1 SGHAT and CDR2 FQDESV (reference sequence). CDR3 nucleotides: TGTGCCAGCAGCTTAGCAGGGCTAAGCACAGATACGCAGTATTTT. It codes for CASSLAGLSTDTQYF.

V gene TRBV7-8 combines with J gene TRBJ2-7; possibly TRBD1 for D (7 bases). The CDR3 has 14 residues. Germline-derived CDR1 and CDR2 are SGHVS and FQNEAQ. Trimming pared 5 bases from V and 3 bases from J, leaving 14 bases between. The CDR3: CASSRGLAFYEQYF. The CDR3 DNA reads TGTGCCAGCAGCAGGGGGCTAGCGTTCTACGAGCAGTACTTC.

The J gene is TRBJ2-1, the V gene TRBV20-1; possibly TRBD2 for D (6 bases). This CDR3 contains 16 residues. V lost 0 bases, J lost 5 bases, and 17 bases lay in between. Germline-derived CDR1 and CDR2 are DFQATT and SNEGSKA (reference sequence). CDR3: CSARDQRLVTNNEQFF. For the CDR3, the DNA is TGCAGTGCTAGAGATCAGCGACTAGTAACAAACAATGAGCAGTTCTTC.

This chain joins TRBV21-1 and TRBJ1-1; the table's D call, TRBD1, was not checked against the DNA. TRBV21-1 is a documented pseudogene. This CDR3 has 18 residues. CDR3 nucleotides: TGTGCCAGCAGCAAACTCTCAGGGCCGGGACATCAGAACACTGAAGCTTTCTTT. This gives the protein CASSKLSGPGHQNTEAFF.

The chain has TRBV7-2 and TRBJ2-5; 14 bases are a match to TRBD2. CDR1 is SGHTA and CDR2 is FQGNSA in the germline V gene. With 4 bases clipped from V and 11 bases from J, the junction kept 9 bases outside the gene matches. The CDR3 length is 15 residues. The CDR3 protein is CASSSRLAGGIEQYF. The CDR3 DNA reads TGTGCCAGCAGCTCCAGACTAGCGGGAGGGATTGAGCAGTACTTC.

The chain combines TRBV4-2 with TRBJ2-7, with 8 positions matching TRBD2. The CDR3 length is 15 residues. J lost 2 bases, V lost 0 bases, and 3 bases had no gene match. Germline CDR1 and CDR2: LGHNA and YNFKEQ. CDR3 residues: CASSQDPGLAYEQYF. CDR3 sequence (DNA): TGTGCCAGCAGCCAAGATCCGGGACTAGCCTACGAGCAGTACTTC.